This T cell receptor beta chain was obtained from a study of blood T cell repertoires in COVID-19. Trimming left V 0 bases short and J 3 bases short, with 9 bases between. The length of the CDR3 is 14 residues. The germline V gene encodes CDR1 MGHRA and CDR2 YSYEKL. TCRdb's table, derived via immunoSEQ multiplex PCR, lists solely in-frame clones and lacks some. The sample contains approximately 130,000 clones, roughly four fifths of which appear only once. The receptor comes from a human donor in a cohort sampled during active COVID-19. The sample comprised peripheral blood. The V call is TRBV4-1, the J call TRBJ2-7; D may be TRBD2 (6 bases). In DNA, the CDR3 is TGCGCCAGCAGCCAAGATCTCGGGGGCTACGAGCAGTACTTC. Translated: CASSQDLGGYEQYF.